This passage covers 23 T cell receptor beta chains from one sample sequenced in a study of CD8 T cells in Susac syndrome. With random hexamers, 0.5 to 1 ug RNA was reverse transcribed. One entry per CDR3 protein, called by TCRdb with MiXCR from the immunoSEQ multiplex PCR reads. This table has about 180,000 distinct CDR3 sequences, approximately 94% appearing once. Sequenced material: CD4+ T cells from PBMCs. The receptor set was obtained from a human donor with Susac syndrome.

V is TRBV5-1 and J is TRBJ1-1, with D uncertain. There are 15 residues in the CDR3. The V end lost 0 bases, the J end lost 0 bases, and 9 bases lay between the germline ends. From germline, CDR1 is SGHRS and CDR2 YFSETQ. The CDR3 region has the DNA TGCGCCAGCAGCTTGGAGGGCCCGGTGAACACTGAAGCTTTCTTT. This sequence encodes CASSLEGPVNTEAFF.

The chain recombines TRBV7-2 with TRBJ1-6, with D tentatively TRBD1 (5 bases). The germline gives CDR1 SGHTA, CDR2 FQGNSA. The CDR3 consists of 14 residues. Trimming left V 5 bases short and J 8 bases short, with 13 bases between. This CDR3 is CASSPRAGHSPLHF. The CDR3 coding sequence is TGTGCCAGCAGCCCCCGGGCAGGGCATTCACCCCTCCACTTT.

The chain is built from TRBV20-1 and TRBJ2-1, with D possibly called TRBD1 or TRBD2 (5 bases each). Per germline, CDR1 DFQATT and CDR2 SNEGSKA (reference sequence). The CDR3 consists of 15 residues. Deletions cut 3 bases from V and 7 bases from J, with 19 bases between. The CDR3 coding sequence is TGCAGTGCTAGGATAGCCCCCCGGGGCATGAATGAGCAGTTCTTC. Encoded protein: CSARIAPRGMNEQFF.

This clonotype appeared once. J is TRBJ2-7 and V is TRBV29-1; a possible D gene is TRBD1 (6 bases). Germline V gene lookup returns CDR1 SQVTM and CDR2 ANQGSEA. The CDR3 is made up of 13 amino acids. The germline V and J ends were trimmed by 6 bases and 2 bases, with 14 bases remaining between them. The CDR3, as DNA: TGCAGCGTGGCAGGGACATCGGCCTACGAGCAGTACTTC. It specifies CSVAGTSAYEQYF.

The chain combines TRBV10-3 with TRBJ1-5; no clear D gene. This CDR3 spans 13 amino acids. The V gene lost 8 bases and the J gene lost 4 bases, with 12 bases spanning the gap. Germline lookup yields CDR1 ENHRY and CDR2 SYGVKD. CDR3 nucleotide sequence: TGTGCCATCCGGGAGGCGGGGAATCAGCCCCAGCATTTT. Translated, it gives CAIREAGNQPQHF.

The rearrangement links TRBV29-1 to TRBJ1-2; D not resolved. CDR3 length equals 11 residues. V was trimmed by 6 bases and J by 6 bases, leaving 11 bases between them. Germline V gene lookup returns CDR1 SQVTM and CDR2 ANQGSEA. DNA for the CDR3: TGCAGCGTCTCCCTGTGGGATGGCTACACCTTC. Translating it yields CSVSLWDGYTF.

This chain uses TRBV20-1 with TRBJ1-6; 7 positions agree with TRBD1. The V and J ends lost 0 bases and 13 bases, in that order; junction bases with no gene match: 12. Germline V CDR1 and CDR2: DFQATT, SNEGSKA (reference sequence). CDR3 size: 15 residues. The CDR3 DNA reads as TGCAGTGCTAGAGATAACAGCTGGGACAGCTCGCCCCTCCACTTT. Translated: CSARDNSWDSSPLHF.

The chain links TRBV18 to TRBJ2-5; 9 nucleotides match TRBD1. The germline CDR1 and CDR2 sequences are KGHSH and LQKENI. This CDR3 region has 15 residues. V lost 6 bases to trimming and J lost 5 bases; unmatched junction nucleotides: 10. The CDR3: CASSSRGTGMETQYF. The CDR3 DNA reads TGTGCCAGCTCCTCCAGGGGGACAGGGATGGAGACCCAGTACTTC.

The chain employs TRBV20-1 and TRBJ1-4, with D unresolved. CDR3 length: 14 amino acids. V lost 8 bases, J lost 7 bases, and 20 bases lay in between. Germline V lookup: CDR1 DFQATT, CDR2 SNEGSKA (reference sequence). The CDR3: CSSKSDPESEKLFF. DNA of the CDR3: TGCAGTTCAAAAAGCGACCCTGAGAGTGAAAAACTGTTTTTT.

The chain joins TRBV6-6 to TRBJ1-1; D gene ambiguous. CDR3 size: 15 residues. The V and J ends lost 5 bases and 1 base respectively, with 14 bases between them. CDR1 is MNHNY and CDR2 is SVGAGI in the germline V gene (reference sequence). The DNA for the CDR3 is TGTGCCAGCAGTCCCTCGAAAGGTTCGAACACTGAAGCTTTCTTT. Translated, it gives CASSPSKGSNTEAFF.

This clonotype was detected only once. The J gene is TRBJ1-4, the V gene TRBV20-1; 9 bases match TRBD1. Germline lookup yields CDR1 DFQATT and CDR2 SNEGSKA (reference sequence). CDR3 length: 14 amino acids. V was clipped by 4 bases and J by 7 bases; unmatched bases: 7. For the CDR3, the DNA is TGCAGTGCTAAAAGGGACAGGGTGGGTGAAAAACTGTTTTTT. Residues: CSAKRDRVGEKLFF.

The gene calls are TRBV14 and TRBJ2-2; either TRBD1 or TRBD2 may fit D (5 bases each). CDR1 is SGHDN and CDR2 is FVKESK in the germline V gene. The ends were cut back, 4 bases at V and 2 bases at J, with 11 bases in the middle. This CDR3 region has 15 residues. The CDR3 here is CASSPLGVNTGELFF. In DNA form, the CDR3 reads TGTGCCAGCAGCCCCTTGGGGGTCAACACCGGGGAGCTGTTTTTT.

This sequence joins TRBV27 and TRBJ1-4; D possibly corresponds to TRBD1 (5 bases). Germline V gives CDR1 MNHEY, CDR2 SMNVEV (reference sequence). The V and J ends lost 6 bases and 5 bases respectively, with 16 bases between them. The CDR3 spans 15 residues. CDR3 in DNA: TGTGCCAGCAGCTACCTCAGGGCGAGGAATGAAAAACTGTTTTTT. The encoded protein is CASSYLRARNEKLFF.

In its sample, this clonotype was seen once. The V call is TRBV2, the J call TRBJ2-5; TRBD2 aligns across 11 bases. Germline CDR1 is SNHLY and CDR2 is FYNNEI. The CDR3 consists of 16 residues. V dropped 6 bases and J dropped 2; count of bases not matched to a gene: 8. The CDR3 DNA reads as TGTGCCAGCAGCCCCATCTCTAGCGGGGGGCAAGAGACCCAGTACTTC. Protein sequence: CASSPISSGGQETQYF. Drawing the rest from reference TRBV2 and TRBJ2-5, the complete variable domain is EPEVTQTPSHQVTQMGQEVILRCVPISNHLYFYWYRQILGQKVEFLVSFYNNEISEKSEIFDDQFSVERPDGSNFTLKIRSTKLEDSAMYFCASSPISSGGQETQYFGPGTRLLVL.

The J gene is TRBJ1-2, the V gene TRBV12-3 or TRBV12-4; maybe TRBD1 (6 bases). The CDR3 loop spans 13 amino acids. Trimming cost V 6 bases and J 8 bases, with 16 bases left between them. CDR3 protein: CASRKGGNKGYTF. CDR3 bases: TGTGCCAGCAGGAAAGGGGGGAATAAGGGCTACACCTTC.

CDR3 in DNA: TGTGCCAGCAGCTCCTCAGGGGCAACTAATGAAAAACTGTTTTTT. Its translation is CASSSSGATNEKLFF. The V gene is TRBV9, the J gene TRBJ1-4; TRBD1 is a possible D gene (6 bases). The CDR3 sequence is 15 residues long. The V gene's germline CDR1 is SGDLS and CDR2 YYNGEE. The V gene lost 4 bases and the J gene lost 0 bases, with 10 bases spanning the gap.

This sequence joins TRBV20-1 and TRBJ1-1; the D gene is possibly TRBD1 (5 bases). The CDR3 length is 13 residues. Between the trimmed V and J ends, which lost 5 bases and 0 bases, there was a span of 10 bases. Germline V gene lookup returns CDR1 DFQATT and CDR2 SNEGSKA (reference sequence). DNA for the CDR3: TGCAGTGCTGTCGGGACGGTGAACACTGAAGCTTTCTTT. It translates to CSAVGTVNTEAFF.

The chain uses TRBV9 and TRBJ2-7, with a possible D match to TRBD2 (6 bases). This CDR3 contains 18 residues. In germline, CDR1 is SGDLS, CDR2 YYNGEE. Trimming left V 4 bases short and J 0 bases short, with 23 bases between. CDR3: CASSPRRGSGDFSYEQYF. The DNA for the CDR3 is TGTGCCAGCAGCCCTCGGCGGGGTAGCGGCGATTTCTCCTACGAGCAGTACTTC. The variable domain in full, completed from reference TRBV9 and TRBJ2-7, reads DSGVTQTPKHLITATGQRVTLRCSPRSGDLSVYWYQQSLDQGLQFLIQYYNGEERAKGNILERFSAQQFPDLHSELNLSSLELGDSALYFCASSPRRGSGDFSYEQYFGPGTRLTVT.

This chain connects TRBV11-2 to TRBJ2-5; no firm D call. The germline V and J ends were trimmed by 1 base and 1 base, with 7 bases remaining between them. CDR3 length: 14 amino acids. Germline V gives CDR1 SGHAT, CDR2 FQNNGV. The CDR3 sequence is CASSLGAPQETQYF. CDR3 nucleotides: TGTGCCAGCAGCTTAGGAGCCCCCCAAGAGACCCAGTACTTC.

The V and J genes are TRBV19 and TRBJ2-1; D unresolved. V was cut by 7 bases and J by 5 bases, with 12 bases left in between. Per the germline V gene, CDR1 is LNHDA and CDR2 is SQIVND (reference sequence). The CDR3 is 13 residues long. DNA of the CDR3: TGTGCCAGTACCGCACGCGAGAACAATGAGCAGTTCTTC. As protein: CASTARENNEQFF.

V and J are TRBV4-1 and TRBJ2-7; no clear D. CDR3 length: 15 residues. Trimming stripped 0 bases from V and 5 bases from J, with 14 bases between. Germline V lookup: CDR1 MGHRA, CDR2 YSYEKL. The CDR3 nucleotides are TGCGCCAGCAGCCAAGATCTGAGCCAGGCCGACGAGCAGTACTTC. Amino acids: CASSQDLSQADEQYF.

The V gene is TRBV13, the J gene TRBJ2-5; D is ambiguous. Trimming removed 0 bases at V and 2 bases at J, with 10 bases between. The CDR3 totals 15 residues. Germline V gene lookup returns CDR1 PRHDT and CDR2 FYEKMQ (reference sequence). The CDR3 sequence is CASSLGRWAQETQYF. CDR3 DNA: TGTGCCAGCAGCTTAGGCCGCTGGGCACAAGAGACCCAGTACTTC.

This chain links TRBV6-5 with TRBJ2-2; 8 nucleotides agree with TRBD1. Trimming took 6 bases from V and 4 from J; bases not matched to a gene: 4. CDR1 and CDR2 (germline): MNHEY, SVGAGI. This CDR3 contains 14 residues. CDR3: CASSWTGITGELFF. CDR3 bases: TGTGCCAGCAGCTGGACAGGGATCACCGGGGAGCTGTTTTTT.